This TCR beta chain was sequenced in a study of shared clonotypes between healthy human individuals. This CDR3 comprises 16 residues. Trimming left V 2 bases short and J 0 bases short, with 8 bases between. Germline assignment: CDR1 MNHEY and CDR2 SVGAGI. Original methodology: ImmunoSEQ supplied junction-only sequences lacking quality scores, so filtering was different. Profiling relied on immunoSEQ multiplex PCR, and the TCRdb table lists in-frame clones only, not all of them. D and trimming were read from the DNA, whereas the V and J calls and clone size are those reported in that table. In the table there are about 2.4 million clones, just over 90% of which are singletons.

Specimen: naive CD4+ T cells sorted from blood. The subset was: CD45RA+ positively selected. The origin of this receptor is a man aged 18 to 35 in good health. This rearrangement joins TRBV6-5 to TRBJ1-6; maybe TRBD1 (5 bases). The CDR3 is CASSYTGPSYNSPLHF. The CDR3 nucleotides read TGTGCCAGCAGTTACACGGGGCCCTCCTATAATTCACCCCTCCACTTT.